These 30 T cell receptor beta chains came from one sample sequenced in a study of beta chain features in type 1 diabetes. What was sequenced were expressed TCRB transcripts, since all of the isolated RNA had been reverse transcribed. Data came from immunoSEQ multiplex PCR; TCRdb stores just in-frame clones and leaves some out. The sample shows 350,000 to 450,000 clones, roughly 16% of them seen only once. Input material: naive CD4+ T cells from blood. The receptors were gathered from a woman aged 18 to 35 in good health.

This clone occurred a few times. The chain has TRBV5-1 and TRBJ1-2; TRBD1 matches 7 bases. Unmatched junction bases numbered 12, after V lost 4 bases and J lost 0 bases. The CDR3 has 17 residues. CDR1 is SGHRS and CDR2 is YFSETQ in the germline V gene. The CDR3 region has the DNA TGCGCCAGCAGCCTTTCGGGACAGCAATCTACTAACTATGGCTACACCTTC. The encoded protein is CASSLSGQQSTNYGYTF. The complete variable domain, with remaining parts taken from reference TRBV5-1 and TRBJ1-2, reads KAGVTQTPRYLIKTRGQQVTLSCSPISGHRSVSWYQQTPGQGLQFLFEYFSETQRNKGNFPGRFSGRQFSNSRSEMNVSTLELGDSALYLCASSLSGQQSTNYGYTFGSGTRLTVV.

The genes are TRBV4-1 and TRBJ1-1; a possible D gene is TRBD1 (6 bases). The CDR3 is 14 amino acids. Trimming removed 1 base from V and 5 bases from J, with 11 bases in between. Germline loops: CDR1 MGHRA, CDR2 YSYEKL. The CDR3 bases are TGCGCCAGCAGCCAAGGGCTGGGGGCAACTGAAGCTTTCTTT. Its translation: CASSQGLGATEAFF.

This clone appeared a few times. Here the CDR3 reads CSVVRQGDEQYF. CDR3 coding DNA: TGCAGCGTTGTGAGACAGGGTGACGAGCAGTACTTC. This chain links TRBV29-1 with TRBJ2-7; TRBD1 matches at 7 bases. The ends lost 4 bases at V and 5 bases at J; junction bases unmatched: 5. The CDR3 contains 12 residues. Germline V lookup: CDR1 SQVTM, CDR2 ANQGSEA.

CDR3 sequence: CASSRGGRRNNEKLFF. DNA for the CDR3: TGTGCCAGCAGCCGGGGCGGGAGACGTAATAATGAAAAACTGTTTTTT. The chain recombines TRBV7-2 with TRBJ1-4; perhaps TRBD1 as D (5 bases). V was trimmed by 5 bases and J by 4 bases, leaving 17 bases between them. The CDR3 spans 16 residues. Germline V lookup: CDR1 SGHTA, CDR2 FQGNSA.

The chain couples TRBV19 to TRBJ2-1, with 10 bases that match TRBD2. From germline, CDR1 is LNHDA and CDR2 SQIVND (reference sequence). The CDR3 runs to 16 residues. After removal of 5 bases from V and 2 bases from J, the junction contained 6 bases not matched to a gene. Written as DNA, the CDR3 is TGTGCCAGTAGTTCCCGACTAGCGGGTACCTACAATGAGCAGTTCTTC. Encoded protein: CASSSRLAGTYNEQFF.

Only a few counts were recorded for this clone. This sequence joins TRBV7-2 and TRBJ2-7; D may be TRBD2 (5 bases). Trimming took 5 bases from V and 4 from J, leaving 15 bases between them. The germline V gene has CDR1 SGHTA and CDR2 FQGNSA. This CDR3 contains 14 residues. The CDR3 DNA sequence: TGTGCCAGCAGCGACCGGGCCAGCGGTTACGAGCAGTACTTC. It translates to CASSDRASGYEQYF.

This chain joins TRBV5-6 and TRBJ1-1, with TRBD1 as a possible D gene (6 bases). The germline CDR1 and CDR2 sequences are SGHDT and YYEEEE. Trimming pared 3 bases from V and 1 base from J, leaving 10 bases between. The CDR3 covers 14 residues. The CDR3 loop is CASSYDRRNTEAFF. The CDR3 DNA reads TGTGCCAGCAGCTACGACAGGAGGAACACTGAAGCTTTCTTT.

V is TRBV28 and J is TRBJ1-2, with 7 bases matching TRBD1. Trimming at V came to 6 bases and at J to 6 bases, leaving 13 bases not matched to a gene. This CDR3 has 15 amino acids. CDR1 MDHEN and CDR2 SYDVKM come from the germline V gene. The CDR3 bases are TGTGCCAGCAGCTATCCCGGGACAGCAGGGGATGGCTACACCTTC. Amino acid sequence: CASSYPGTAGDGYTF.

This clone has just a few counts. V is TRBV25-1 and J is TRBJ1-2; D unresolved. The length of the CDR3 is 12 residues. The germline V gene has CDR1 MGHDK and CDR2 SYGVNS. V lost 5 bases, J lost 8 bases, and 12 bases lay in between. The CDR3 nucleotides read TGTGCCAGCAGTCCCCCCGGAGGAGGCTACACCTTC. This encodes CASSPPGGGYTF.

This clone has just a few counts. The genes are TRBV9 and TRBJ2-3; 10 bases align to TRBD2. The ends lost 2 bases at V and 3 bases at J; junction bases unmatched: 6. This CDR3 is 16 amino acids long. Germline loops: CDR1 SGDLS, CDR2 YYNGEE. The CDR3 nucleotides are TGTGCCAGCAGCGTCCTAGCGGGAGAAACGACAGATACGCAGTATTTT. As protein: CASSVLAGETTDTQYF.

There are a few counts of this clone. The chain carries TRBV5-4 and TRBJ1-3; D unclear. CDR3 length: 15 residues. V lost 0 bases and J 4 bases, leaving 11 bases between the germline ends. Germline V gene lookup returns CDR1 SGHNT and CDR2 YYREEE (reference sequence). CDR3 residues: CASSLGGKSGNTIYF. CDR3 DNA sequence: TGTGCCAGCAGCTTGGGAGGGAAGTCGGGAAACACCATATATTTT.

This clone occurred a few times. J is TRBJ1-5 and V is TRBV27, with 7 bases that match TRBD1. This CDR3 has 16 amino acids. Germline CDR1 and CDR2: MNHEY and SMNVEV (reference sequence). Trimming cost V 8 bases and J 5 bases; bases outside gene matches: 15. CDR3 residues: CASRPISKGGDQPQHF. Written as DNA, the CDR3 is TGTGCCAGCCGACCTATCTCCAAAGGGGGCGATCAGCCCCAGCATTTT.

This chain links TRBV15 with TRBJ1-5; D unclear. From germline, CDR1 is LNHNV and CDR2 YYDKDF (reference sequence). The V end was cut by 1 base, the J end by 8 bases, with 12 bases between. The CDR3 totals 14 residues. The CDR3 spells CATSRAMEAEPQHF. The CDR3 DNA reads TGTGCCACCAGCAGAGCCATGGAGGCCGAGCCCCAGCATTTT.

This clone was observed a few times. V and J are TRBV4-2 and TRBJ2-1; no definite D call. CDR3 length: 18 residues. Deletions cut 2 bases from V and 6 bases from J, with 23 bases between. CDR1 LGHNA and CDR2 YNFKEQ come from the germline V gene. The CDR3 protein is CASSQNFGLRLESNEQFF. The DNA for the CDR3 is TGTGCCAGCAGCCAAAATTTTGGCCTCCGGCTAGAAAGCAATGAGCAGTTCTTC.

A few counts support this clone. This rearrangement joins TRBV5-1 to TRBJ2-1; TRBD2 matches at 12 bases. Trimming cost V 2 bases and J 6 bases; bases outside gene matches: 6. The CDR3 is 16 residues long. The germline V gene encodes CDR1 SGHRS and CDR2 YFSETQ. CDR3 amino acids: CASSFGLAGPVNEQFF. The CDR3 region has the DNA TGCGCCAGCAGCTTCGGACTAGCGGGACCCGTCAATGAGCAGTTCTTC.

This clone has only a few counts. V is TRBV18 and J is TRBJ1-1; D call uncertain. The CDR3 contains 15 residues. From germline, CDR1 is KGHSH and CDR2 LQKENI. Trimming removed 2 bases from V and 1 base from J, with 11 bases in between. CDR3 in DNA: TGTGCCAGCTCACCAATACCAGAGGGGAACACTGAAGCTTTCTTT. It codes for CASSPIPEGNTEAFF.

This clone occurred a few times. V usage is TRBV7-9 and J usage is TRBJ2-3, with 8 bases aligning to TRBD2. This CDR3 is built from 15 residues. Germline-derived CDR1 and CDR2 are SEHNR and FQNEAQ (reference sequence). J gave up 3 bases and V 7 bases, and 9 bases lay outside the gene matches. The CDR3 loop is CASKVAGKATDTQYF. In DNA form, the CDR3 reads TGTGCCAGCAAGGTAGCGGGAAAGGCTACAGATACGCAGTATTTT.

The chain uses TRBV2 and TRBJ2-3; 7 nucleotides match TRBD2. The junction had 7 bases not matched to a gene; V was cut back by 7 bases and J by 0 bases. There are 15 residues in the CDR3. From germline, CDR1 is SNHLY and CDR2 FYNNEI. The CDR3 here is CASTRGVLSTDTQYF. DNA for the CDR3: TGTGCCAGCACCCGGGGGGTATTGAGCACAGATACGCAGTATTTT.

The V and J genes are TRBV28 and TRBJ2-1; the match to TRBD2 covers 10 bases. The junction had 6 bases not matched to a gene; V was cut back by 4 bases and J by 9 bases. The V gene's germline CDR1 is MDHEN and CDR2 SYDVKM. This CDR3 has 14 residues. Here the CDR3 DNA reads TGTGCCAGCAGTTATAGCGGGAGGAGGGTTGAGCAGTTCTTC. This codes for CASSYSGRRVEQFF.

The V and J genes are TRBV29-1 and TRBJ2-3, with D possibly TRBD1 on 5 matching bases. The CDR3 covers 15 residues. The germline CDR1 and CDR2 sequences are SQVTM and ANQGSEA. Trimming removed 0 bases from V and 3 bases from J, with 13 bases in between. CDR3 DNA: TGCAGCGTTGAAGATGAAGGGGTCCGAACAGATACGCAGTATTTT. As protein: CSVEDEGVRTDTQYF.

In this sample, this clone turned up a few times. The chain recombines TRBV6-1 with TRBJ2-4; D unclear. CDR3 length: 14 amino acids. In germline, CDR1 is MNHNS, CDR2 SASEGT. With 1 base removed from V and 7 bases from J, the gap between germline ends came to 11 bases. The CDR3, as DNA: TGTGCCAGCAGTGAAGTGAGAGTAGAGAACATTCAGTACTTC. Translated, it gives CASSEVRVENIQYF.

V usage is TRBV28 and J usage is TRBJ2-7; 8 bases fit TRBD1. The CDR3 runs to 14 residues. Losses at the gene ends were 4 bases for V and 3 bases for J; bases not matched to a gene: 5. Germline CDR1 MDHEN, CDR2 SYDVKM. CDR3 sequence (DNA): TGTGCCAGCAGTTGGGGCAGGGGGCTCTACGAGCAGTACTTC. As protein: CASSWGRGLYEQYF.

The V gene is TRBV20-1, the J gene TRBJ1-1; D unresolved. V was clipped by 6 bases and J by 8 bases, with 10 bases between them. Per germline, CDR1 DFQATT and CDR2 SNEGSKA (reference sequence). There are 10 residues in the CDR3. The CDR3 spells CSAVRFEAFF. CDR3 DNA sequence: TGCAGTGCCGTGCGTTTCGAAGCTTTCTTT.

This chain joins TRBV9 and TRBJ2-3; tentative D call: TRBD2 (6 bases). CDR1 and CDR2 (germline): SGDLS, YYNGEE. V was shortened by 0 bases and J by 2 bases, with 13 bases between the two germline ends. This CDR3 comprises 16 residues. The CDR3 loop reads CASSVGVSGYTDTQYF. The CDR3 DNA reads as TGTGCCAGCAGCGTAGGGGTTAGCGGCTACACAGATACGCAGTATTTT.

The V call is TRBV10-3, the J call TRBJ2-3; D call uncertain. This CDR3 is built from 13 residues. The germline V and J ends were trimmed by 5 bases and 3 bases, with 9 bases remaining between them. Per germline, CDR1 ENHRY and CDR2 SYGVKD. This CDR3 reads CAISFSMTDTQYF. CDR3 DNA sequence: TGTGCCATCAGTTTTTCAATGACAGATACGCAGTATTTT.

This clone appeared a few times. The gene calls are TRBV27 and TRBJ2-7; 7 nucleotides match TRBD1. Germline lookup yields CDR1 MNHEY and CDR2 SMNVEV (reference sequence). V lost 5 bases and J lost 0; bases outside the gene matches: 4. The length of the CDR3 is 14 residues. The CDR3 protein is CASSQNRGSYEQYF. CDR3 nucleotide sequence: TGTGCCAGCAGTCAGAACAGGGGCTCCTACGAGCAGTACTTC.

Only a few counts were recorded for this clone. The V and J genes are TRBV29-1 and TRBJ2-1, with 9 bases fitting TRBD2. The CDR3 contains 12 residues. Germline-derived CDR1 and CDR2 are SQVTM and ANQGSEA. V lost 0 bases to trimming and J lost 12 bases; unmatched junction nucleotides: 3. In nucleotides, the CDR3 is TGCAGCGTTGAAGAGGGACTAGCCTTGCAGTTCTTC. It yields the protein CSVEEGLALQFF.

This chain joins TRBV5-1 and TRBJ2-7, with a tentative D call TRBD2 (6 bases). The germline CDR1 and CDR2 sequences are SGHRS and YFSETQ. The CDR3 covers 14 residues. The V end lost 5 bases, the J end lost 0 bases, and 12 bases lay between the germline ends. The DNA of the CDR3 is TGCGCCAGCAGGTTTCGGGGGAGCTCCTACGAGCAGTACTTC. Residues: CASRFRGSSYEQYF.

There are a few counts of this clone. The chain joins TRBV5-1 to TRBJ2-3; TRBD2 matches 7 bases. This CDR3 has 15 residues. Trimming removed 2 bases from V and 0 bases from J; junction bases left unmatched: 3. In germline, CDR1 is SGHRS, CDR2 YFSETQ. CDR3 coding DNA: TGCGCCAGCAGCTTTCAAGCGGGGAGCACAGATACGCAGTATTTT. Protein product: CASSFQAGSTDTQYF.

CDR3 protein: CASSHGLAGGTEQFF. The CDR3 DNA is TGTGCCAGCAGCCATGGGCTAGCGGGAGGTACTGAGCAGTTCTTC. The gene calls are TRBV7-3 and TRBJ2-1, with 11 positions matching TRBD2. The J segment lost 9 bases and the V segment lost 5 bases, leaving 9 bases of the junction unmatched. In germline, CDR1 is SGHTA, CDR2 FQGTGA. This CDR3 contains 15 residues.